These 19 T cell receptor beta chains originate from one sample sequenced in a study of vaccination effects on CD4 cells after COVID-19. The assay was immunoSEQ multiplex PCR, and TCRdb's table has in-frame clones only and misses some. The sample includes approximately 33,000 clones, 55% to 75% of them seen just once. Their specific antigens are unknown. Before sequencing took place, the ViraFEST assay used viral peptide pools to expand antigen-specific CD4+ T cells. Culturing for roughly 10 days preceded CD4+ T cell isolation. This person's SARS-CoV-2 infection, confirmed by PCR, occurred between March and December 2020. Here the sequenced sample was CD4+ T cells from PBMCs cultured with HCoV-NL63 spike peptides, taken before COVID-19 vaccination. These receptors all stem from a human donor who had a prior SARS-CoV-2 infection.

The chain couples TRBV6-5 to TRBJ2-1, with 14 bases lining up with TRBD2. Germline V gene sequence: CDR1 MNHEY, CDR2 SVGAGI. The CDR3 consists of 15 residues. Losses at the gene ends were 6 bases for V and 9 bases for J; bases not matched to a gene: 7. The CDR3 protein is CASSVTSGGVGEQFF. The CDR3 DNA is TGTGCCAGCAGCGTGACTAGCGGGGGGGTAGGTGAGCAGTTCTTC.

The chain has TRBV7-8 and TRBJ1-5; D ambiguous. V lost 5 bases to trimming and J lost 7 bases, with 15 bases between them. This CDR3 is built from 14 residues. Germline V gene sequence: CDR1 SGHVS, CDR2 FQNEAQ. The CDR3 nucleotides read TGTGCCAGCAGCCCAAACACGGTCGGGCAGCCCCAGCATTTT. Residues: CASSPNTVGQPQHF.

The chain uses TRBV5-1 and TRBJ2-2, with a weak D call TRBD2 (6 bases). Per the germline V gene, CDR1 is SGHRS and CDR2 is YFSETQ. This CDR3 has 16 amino acids. V was clipped by 0 bases and J by 1 base, with 10 bases between them. CDR3 nucleotide sequence: TGCGCCAGCAGCTTGGCCTACGGGGGGAACACCGGGGAGCTGTTTTTT. Protein: CASSLAYGGNTGELFF.

The chain has TRBV27 and TRBJ2-1, with 11 bases lining up with TRBD1. The CDR3 loop spans 15 amino acids. The germline V gene encodes CDR1 MNHEY and CDR2 SMNVEV (reference sequence). The ends lost 7 bases at V and 8 bases at J; junction bases unmatched: 10. CDR3 residues: CASTHRDRGVDEQFF. In nucleotides, the CDR3 is TGTGCCAGCACCCACCGGGACAGGGGGGTCGATGAGCAGTTCTTC.

The rearrangement links TRBV18 to TRBJ2-2; weak D call: TRBD2 (5 bases). Trimming took off 2 bases at V and 0 bases at J, with 7 bases between the two ends. This CDR3 has 15 amino acids. CDR1 and CDR2 (germline): KGHSH, LQKENI. This chain's CDR3 is CASSPLLANTGELFF. The CDR3 DNA reads as TGTGCCAGCTCACCATTACTAGCGAACACCGGGGAGCTGTTTTTT.

V usage is TRBV6-4 and J usage is TRBJ2-3, with 9 nucleotides matching TRBD1. This CDR3 is 15 amino acids long. V dropped 5 bases and J dropped 1; count of bases not matched to a gene: 4. CDR1 MRHNA and CDR2 SNTAGT come from the germline V gene. CDR3 loop: CASSNTGGRTDTQYF. DNA for the CDR3: TGTGCCAGCAGTAATACAGGGGGCCGCACAGATACGCAGTATTTT.

The gene calls are TRBV19 and TRBJ1-5, with unresolved D. The V and J ends lost 6 bases and 0 bases respectively, with 9 bases between them. The CDR3 covers 14 residues. The V gene's germline CDR1 is LNHDA and CDR2 SQIVND (reference sequence). CDR3 residues: CASSLEVSNQPQHF. The DNA for the CDR3 is TGTGCCAGTAGCCTCGAGGTTAGCAATCAGCCCCAGCATTTT.

The genes are TRBV10-3 and TRBJ2-1, with D possibly being TRBD2 (5 bases). V was trimmed by 0 bases and J by 1 base, leaving 10 bases between them. Germline V lookup: CDR1 ENHRY, CDR2 SYGVKD. CDR3 length: 16 amino acids. The CDR3 coding sequence is TGTGCCATCAGTGAGTCCGGACTGGCATCCTACAATGAGCAGTTCTTC. Translated, it gives CAISESGLASYNEQFF.

V gene TRBV6-5 combines with J gene TRBJ1-4; D unresolved. The length of the CDR3 is 13 residues. Germline CDR1 and CDR2: MNHEY and SVGAGI. Deletions cut 2 bases from V and 13 bases from J, with 14 bases between. The CDR3 nucleotides are TGTGCCAGCAGTTACACCCCCCAGAGCGGACTGTTTTTT. This encodes CASSYTPQSGLFF.

The chain employs TRBV19 and TRBJ1-6; 8 bases match TRBD1. The length of the CDR3 is 15 residues. Germline CDR1 is LNHDA and CDR2 is SQIVND (reference sequence). V trimming: 7 bases; J trimming: 7 bases; junction bases outside the gene matches: 9. CDR3 in DNA: TGTGCCAGTATGGAGACAGGGGTGAGGAATTCACCCCTCCACTTT. It is translated as CASMETGVRNSPLHF.

The J gene is TRBJ2-1, the V gene TRBV28; D gene unclear. The germline gives CDR1 MDHEN, CDR2 SYDVKM. V was clipped by 3 bases and J by 11 bases, with 8 bases between them. CDR3 size: 11 residues. The CDR3 DNA follows: TGTGCCAGCAGTTTTGTCGACAAGCAGTTCTTC. It yields the protein CASSFVDKQFF.

The CDR3 sequence: CASSYGGRSYEQYF. The CDR3 bases are TGTGCCAGCAGTTACGGTGGTCGCTCCTACGAGCAGTACTTC. V usage is TRBV6-6 and J usage is TRBJ2-7; D not certain. Trimming took 2 bases from V and 0 from J, leaving 8 bases between them. Germline V lookup: CDR1 MNHNY, CDR2 SVGAGI (reference sequence). The CDR3 runs to 14 residues.

In its sample, this clone was seen a few times. The chain uses TRBV5-4 and TRBJ2-1; D perhaps matches TRBD2 (6 bases). CDR1 is SGHNT and CDR2 is YYREEE in the germline V gene (reference sequence). V was trimmed by 5 bases and J by 2 bases, leaving 14 bases between them. This CDR3 comprises 15 residues. This CDR3 reads CASSPTGDTYNEQFF. In DNA form, the CDR3 reads TGTGCCAGCAGTCCTACGGGAGACACCTACAATGAGCAGTTCTTC.

Only one count was recorded for this clone. The J gene is TRBJ2-2, the V gene TRBV7-2; D call uncertain. This CDR3 is built from 14 residues. V dropped 5 bases and J dropped 9 bases, with 16 bases sitting between them. The V gene's germline CDR1 is SGHTA and CDR2 FQGNSA. CDR3 DNA: TGTGCCAGCAGCCCCGGGCCCCCCAGGCGGGAGCTGTTTTTT. It encodes CASSPGPPRRELFF.

This chain links TRBV11-2 with TRBJ2-3; 9 bases align to TRBD2. V lost 5 bases and J lost 3; bases outside the gene matches: 9. The germline CDR1 and CDR2 sequences are SGHAT and FQNNGV. The CDR3 contains 16 residues. CDR3 nucleotide sequence: TGTGCCAGCAGCCAACTTAGCGGGAGTGTAACAGATACGCAGTATTTT. The encoded protein is CASSQLSGSVTDTQYF.

This clone was picked up one time. The chain couples TRBV9 to TRBJ1-2; TRBD1 matches 9 bases. Trimming at V came to 0 bases and at J to 3 bases, leaving 3 bases not matched to a gene. The CDR3 length is 15 residues. Germline loops: CDR1 SGDLS, CDR2 YYNGEE. CDR3 residues: CASSVAGTGYYGYTF. In DNA, the CDR3 is TGTGCCAGCAGCGTAGCAGGGACAGGGTACTATGGCTACACCTTC. The entire variable domain, with the rest obtained from reference TRBV9 and TRBJ1-2, is as follows: DSGVTQTPKHLITATGQRVTLRCSPRSGDLSVYWYQQSLDQGLQFLIQYYNGEERAKGNILERFSAQQFPDLHSELNLSSLELGDSALYFCASSVAGTGYYGYTFGSGTRLTVV.

This clone was detected a few times. This rearrangement joins TRBV27 to TRBJ1-2; D is possibly TRBD1 (5 bases). Looked up from germline, CDR1 is MNHEY and CDR2 is SMNVEV (reference sequence). The V end lost 2 bases, the J end lost 2 bases, and 9 bases lay between the germline ends. This CDR3 region has 14 residues. The CDR3 is CASSLGGGNYGYTF. The DNA for the CDR3 is TGTGCCAGCAGTTTAGGTGGGGGGAACTATGGCTACACCTTC.

This clone has a count of ten or more. The rearrangement joins TRBV3-1 (or the pseudogene TRBV3-2) to TRBJ2-7; D gene ambiguous. Per the germline V gene, CDR1 is LGHDT and CDR2 is YNNKEL (reference sequence). The CDR3 sequence is 16 residues long. V dropped 2 bases and J dropped 1 base, with 15 bases sitting between them. CDR3 bases: TGTGCCAGCAGCCAATTCAACGCCCATGCTTCCTACGAGCAGTACTTC. As protein: CASSQFNAHASYEQYF.

This clone was counted between two and nine times. The rearrangement links TRBV19 to TRBJ1-2; D not resolved. This CDR3 has 12 residues. Germline assignment: CDR1 LNHDA and CDR2 SQIVND (reference sequence). With 3 bases removed from V and 8 bases from J, the gap between germline ends came to 10 bases. CDR3 DNA: TGTGCCAGTAGTATTCTGGGCAGAGGCTACACCTTC. Translation: CASSILGRGYTF.